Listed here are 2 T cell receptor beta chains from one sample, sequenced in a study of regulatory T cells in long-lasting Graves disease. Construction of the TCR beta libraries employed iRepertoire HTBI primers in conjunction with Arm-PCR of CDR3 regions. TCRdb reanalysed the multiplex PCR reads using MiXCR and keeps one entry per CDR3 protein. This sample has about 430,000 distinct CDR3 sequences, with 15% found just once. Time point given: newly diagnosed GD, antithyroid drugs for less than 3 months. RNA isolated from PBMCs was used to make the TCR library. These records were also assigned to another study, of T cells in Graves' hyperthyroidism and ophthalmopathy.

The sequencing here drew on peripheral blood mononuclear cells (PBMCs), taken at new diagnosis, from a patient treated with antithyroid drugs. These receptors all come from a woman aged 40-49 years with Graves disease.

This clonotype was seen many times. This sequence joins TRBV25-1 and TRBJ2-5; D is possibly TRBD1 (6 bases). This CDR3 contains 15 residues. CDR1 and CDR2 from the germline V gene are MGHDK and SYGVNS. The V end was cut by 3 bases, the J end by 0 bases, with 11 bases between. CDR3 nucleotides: TGTGCCAGCAGTGACCTCGGACAGTACCAAGAGACCCAGTACTTC. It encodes CASSDLGQYQETQYF.

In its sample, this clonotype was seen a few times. For the CDR3, the DNA is TGTGCCAGCAGCCCATACAGGGGGGAGCTGTTTTTT. Translating gives CASSPYRGELFF. This sequence joins TRBV3-1 and TRBJ2-2; D possibly corresponds to TRBD1 (5 bases). V was clipped by 4 bases and J by 8 bases, with 8 bases between them. The CDR3 totals 12 residues. CDR1 is LGHDT and CDR2 is YNNKEL in the germline V gene (reference sequence).